Listed below are T cell receptor beta chains from one sample, sequenced in a study of read filtering for tumor transcriptome and immune sequencing. TCRdb reanalysed the reads using MiXCR and keeps one entry per CDR3 protein. The sample consists of approximately 37,000 distinct CDR3 sequences, roughly 15% of them appearing once. The sample taken for sequencing was a population of CD138-negative cells sorted from bone marrow. These receptors all come from a donor at least 40 years old with multiple myeloma. CDR3s include the opening cysteine and the closing phenylalanine or tryptophan. Fields, in order: clone size, J gene, D gene, V gene, CDR3 protein, CDR3 DNA. The D gene is left open where the match is weak. A clone size is listed for some rows: how often the clone was seen (once, few, many), or a class if it is expanded.

abundance: many; j_gene: TRBJ1-1; d_gene: NA; v_gene: TRBV7-2; CDR3aa: CASSLEQEVTEAFF; CDR3nt: TGTGCCAGCAGCTTAGAGCAGGAGGTCACTGAAGCTTTCTTT
abundance: few; j_gene: TRBJ1-1; d_gene: NA; v_gene: TRBV28; CDR3aa: CASSYRFEAFF; CDR3nt: TGTGCCAGCAGCTACAGGTTTGAAGCTTTCTTT
abundance: many; j_gene: TRBJ2-6; d_gene: NA; v_gene: TRBV7-9; CDR3aa: CASSAASGANVLTF; CDR3nt: TGTGCCAGCAGCGCGGCCTCTGGGGCCAACGTCCTGACTTTC
abundance: many; j_gene: TRBJ2-1; d_gene: NA; v_gene: TRBV9; CDR3aa: CASSLNLDLNEQFF; CDR3nt: TGTGCCAGCAGCCTGAATTTGGACCTCAATGAGCAGTTCTTC
abundance: many; j_gene: TRBJ1-1; d_gene: NA; v_gene: TRBV13; CDR3aa: CASSSPWNTEAFF; CDR3nt: TGTGCCAGCAGCTCCCCGTGGAACACTGAAGCTTTCTTT
abundance: few; j_gene: TRBJ2-7; d_gene: TRBD2; v_gene: TRBV5-1; CDR3aa: CASSLSVAGSAYEQYF; CDR3nt: TGCGCCAGCAGCTTGTCAGTAGCGGGTTCCGCCTACGAGCAGTACTTC
abundance: NA; j_gene: TRBJ2-1; d_gene: NA; v_gene: TRBV29-1; CDR3aa: CSSRRGQAWEGYNEQFF; CDR3nt: TGCAGTTCGAGAAGGGGACAGGCTTGGGAGGGATACAATGAGCAGTTCTTC
abundance: many; j_gene: TRBJ2-3; d_gene: NA; v_gene: TRBV11-2; CDR3aa: CASSPGSHGDTQYF; CDR3nt: TGTGCCAGCAGCCCAGGGTCCCACGGCGATACGCAGTATTTT
abundance: many; j_gene: TRBJ2-7; d_gene: NA; v_gene: TRBV29-1; CDR3aa: CSVIQESFYEQYF; CDR3nt: TGCAGCGTTATACAGGAGTCCTTCTACGAGCAGTACTTC
abundance: many; j_gene: TRBJ1-2; d_gene: NA; v_gene: TRBV7-2; CDR3aa: CASSPWGPRRGYTF; CDR3nt: TGTGCCAGCAGCCCTTGGGGGCCGCGACGGGGCTACACCTTC
abundance: NA; j_gene: TRBJ2-5; d_gene: TRBD1; v_gene: TRBV2; CDR3aa: CASRGTGKETQYF; CDR3nt: TGTGCCAGCAGGGGGACAGGGAAAGAGACCCAGTACTTC